Listed below are T cell receptor beta chains from one sample, sequenced in a study of T-cell reconstitution after alpha-beta-depleted transplantation in children. TCRdb recomputed calls from the PCR reads with MiXCR, one row per CDR3 protein. The sample yields hundreds of thousands of distinct CDR3 sequences, approximately 13% seen once. The material sequenced was PBMCs, mostly from graft donor cells, taken 360 days after TCRalphabeta/CD19-depleted stem cell transplant. The receptors originated from a male patient between 5 and 17 years old who had a stem cell transplant for acute myeloid leukemia, so the T cells may come from the graft donor. The CDR3 runs from the conserved cysteine through the conserved F or W. The D gene is left open where the match is weak. The listing skips clone size in some rows; elsewhere it reads once, few, many or a size class.

J: TRBJ1-2
D: NA
size: many
V: TRBV24-1
DNA: TGTGCCACCAGTTCGAGGGATAACTATGGCTACACCTTC
CDR3: CATSSRDNYGYTF

J: TRBJ2-7
D: NA
size: NA
V: TRBV20-1
DNA: TGCAGTGCTATGCGGACCTTCCTGCACTACGAGCAGTACTTC
CDR3: CSAMRTFLHYEQYF

J: TRBJ2-3
D: NA
size: many
V: TRBV4-3
DNA: TGCGCCAGCAGCCAAGGGGTCGTAGCGATCACCACAGATACGCAGTATTTT
CDR3: CASSQGVVAITTDTQYF

J: TRBJ2-1
D: NA
size: few
V: TRBV28
DNA: TGTGCCAGCAGGTTGAGAATAGCGGTTCGGGGGAATGAGCAGTTCTTC
CDR3: CASRLRIAVRGNEQFF

J: TRBJ2-3
D: TRBD2
size: many
V: TRBV7-9
DNA: TGTGCCAGCAGCTATCCGAGCGGGAGTAGCACAGATACGCAGTATTTT
CDR3: CASSYPSGSSTDTQYF

J: TRBJ1-1
D: NA
size: few
V: TRBV5-1
DNA: TGCGCCAGCAGCTTGCGAAGGGGCTTAGACACTGAAGCTTTCTTT
CDR3: CASSLRRGLDTEAFF

J: TRBJ2-1
D: NA
size: many
V: TRBV15
DNA: TGTGCCACCAGCAGGGGTCCGCTTGGGGCCCCCTACAATGAGCAGTTCTTC
CDR3: CATSRGPLGAPYNEQFF

J: TRBJ2-7
D: TRBD1
size: NA
V: TRBV29-1
DNA: TGCAGCGCTAGGACAGGGGGCTCCTACGAGCAGTACTTC
CDR3: CSARTGGSYEQYF

J: TRBJ1-5
D: NA
size: few
V: TRBV28
DNA: TGTGCCAGCGGAGTGTATGCGAGATTTAGCAATCAGCCCCAGCATTTT
CDR3: CASGVYARFSNQPQHF

J: TRBJ2-1
D: NA
size: NA
V: TRBV29-1
DNA: TGCAGCGTTGAAGATCGGGGCAAGCGGTTGAGCTCCTACAATGAGCAGTTCTTC
CDR3: CSVEDRGKRLSSYNEQFF

J: TRBJ1-5
D: NA
size: NA
V: TRBV3-1
DNA: TGTGCCAGCAGCCAAGAAATGCATCGAGGGGACAGCAATCAGCCCCAGCATTTT
CDR3: CASSQEMHRGDSNQPQHF

J: TRBJ1-1
D: NA
size: NA
V: TRBV30
DNA: TGTGCCTGGAGATTCCGGGGAGTAGCTTTCTTT
CDR3: CAWRFRGVAFF

J: TRBJ2-1
D: TRBD2
size: many
V: TRBV19
DNA: TGTGCCAGTAGTCTCCGCCGGACTAGCGACTACAATGAGCAGTTCTTC
CDR3: CASSLRRTSDYNEQFF

J: TRBJ1-1
D: TRBD1
size: NA
V: TRBV2
DNA: TGTGCCAGCTCCGGACAGGGGGGGAACACTGAAGCTTTCTTT
CDR3: CASSGQGGNTEAFF

J: TRBJ2-3
D: TRBD2
size: few
V: TRBV24-1
DNA: TGTGCCACCAGTGATCGTGGGGCTAGCGGGAACACAGATACGCAGTATTTT
CDR3: CATSDRGASGNTDTQYF

J: TRBJ2-3
D: TRBD1
size: few
V: TRBV28
DNA: TGTGCCAGCAGTACAGGGGGTAGCACAGATACGCAGTATTTT
CDR3: CASSTGGSTDTQYF

J: TRBJ2-7
D: NA
size: NA
V: TRBV18
DNA: TGTGCCAGCTCACCGTTTCACCGGGACCGAAGCTCCTACGAGCAGTACTTC
CDR3: CASSPFHRDRSSYEQYF

J: TRBJ2-4
D: NA
size: NA
V: TRBV11-2
DNA: TGTGCCAGCAGCTTAAATCAAGCTTTCTTGGGAAACATTCAGTACTTC
CDR3: CASSLNQAFLGNIQYF

J: TRBJ2-2
D: NA
size: few
V: TRBV9
DNA: TGTGCCAGCAGCGTAGTTCCGGGGGACACCGGGGAGCTGTTTTTT
CDR3: CASSVVPGDTGELFF

J: TRBJ2-5
D: TRBD2
size: NA
V: TRBV20-1
DNA: TGCAGTGCGGGACTAGCGGAGACCCAGTACTTC
CDR3: CSAGLAETQYF

J: TRBJ1-6
D: NA
size: NA
V: TRBV5-1
DNA: TGCGCCAGCAGCGAGAGCTCCTATAATTCACCCCTCCACTTT
CDR3: CASSESSYNSPLHF

J: TRBJ2-3
D: NA
size: NA
V: TRBV29-1
DNA: TGCAGCGTTGGAGGGTATCTGGCATCAGATACGCAGTATTTT
CDR3: CSVGGYLASDTQYF

J: TRBJ1-6
D: TRBD1
size: NA
V: TRBV11-2
DNA: TGTGCCAGCAGCTTTGAAGGGGGCGCGAATTCACCCCTCCACTTT
CDR3: CASSFEGGANSPLHF

J: TRBJ2-2
D: TRBD2
size: many
V: TRBV23-1
DNA: TGCGCCAGCAGTAGCGGGACTAGCGGTCGAACCGGGGAGCTGTTTTTT
CDR3: CASSSGTSGRTGELFF

J: TRBJ2-1
D: TRBD2
size: NA
V: TRBV6-2/TRBV6-3
DNA: TGTGCCAGCAGTAAAACTAGCGGGAGGAACAATGAGCAGTTCTTC
CDR3: CASSKTSGRNNEQFF

J: TRBJ2-2
D: TRBD1
size: few
V: TRBV4-3
DNA: TGCGCCAGCAGCCAAGTGGACAGGGTGGCCGGGGAGCTGTTTTTT
CDR3: CASSQVDRVAGELFF

J: TRBJ1-4
D: NA
size: NA
V: TRBV20-1
DNA: TGCAGTGCTAGAGATGAGGACATGCGCGAAAAACTGTTTTTT
CDR3: CSARDEDMREKLFF

J: TRBJ2-3
D: TRBD2
size: NA
V: TRBV6-5
DNA: TGTGCCAGCAGTTGGGTCGCGGGAGTAGAGTCAGATACGCAGTATTTT
CDR3: CASSWVAGVESDTQYF

J: TRBJ2-1
D: TRBD2
size: few
V: TRBV6-2/TRBV6-3
DNA: TGTGCCAGCAGTCGGGGGGTCAATGAGCAGTTCTTC
CDR3: CASSRGVNEQFF

J: TRBJ2-7
D: TRBD2
size: few
V: TRBV6-1
DNA: TGTGCCAGCAGTCCCTATACTAGCGGGAGTTCCGAGCAGTACTTC
CDR3: CASSPYTSGSSEQYF

J: TRBJ2-2
D: TRBD2
size: many
V: TRBV12-3/TRBV12-4
DNA: TGTGCCAGCAGTTTTACTAGCGGGAGGGCCTTGACCGGGGAGCTGTTTTTT
CDR3: CASSFTSGRALTGELFF

J: TRBJ2-3
D: NA
size: NA
V: TRBV20-1
DNA: TGCAGTGCTAGAGATCCCCGGGACATTGTGGATACGCAGTATTTT
CDR3: CSARDPRDIVDTQYF

J: TRBJ2-2
D: NA
size: NA
V: TRBV4-3
DNA: TGCGCCAGCAGCCGAGTATTGAACACCGGGGAGCTGTTTTTT
CDR3: CASSRVLNTGELFF

J: TRBJ2-7
D: NA
size: NA
V: TRBV4-2
DNA: TGTGCCAGCAGCCAAGAGGGAAACTCCCTCTACGAGCAGTACTTC
CDR3: CASSQEGNSLYEQYF

J: TRBJ2-7
D: NA
size: NA
V: TRBV18
DNA: TGTGCCAGCTCGCGGGGTCGGGCGGACCCCTACGAGCAGTACTTC
CDR3: CASSRGRADPYEQYF

J: TRBJ2-7
D: NA
size: NA
V: TRBV29-1
DNA: TGCAGCGTTGCCCTGCGGCACCAAGACGGGCAGTACTTC
CDR3: CSVALRHQDGQYF

J: TRBJ1-1
D: TRBD1
size: few
V: TRBV29-1
DNA: TGCAGCGTTGAAATGGGCGGGACAGGGTCTGAAGCTTTCTTT
CDR3: CSVEMGGTGSEAFF

J: TRBJ1-2
D: TRBD1
size: NA
V: TRBV20-1
DNA: TGCAGTGCTAGCCACGGACAGGGGTATGGCTACACCTTC
CDR3: CSASHGQGYGYTF

J: TRBJ2-3
D: NA
size: many
V: TRBV9
DNA: TGTGCCAGCAGCGTAGATAAGAAGTTCCACGCGGTGGCAGATACGCAGTATTTT
CDR3: CASSVDKKFHAVADTQYF

J: TRBJ2-7
D: NA
size: NA
V: TRBV7-9
DNA: TGTGCCAGCAGCGCCGGGGAAACGGGGGAGCAGTACTTC
CDR3: CASSAGETGEQYF

J: TRBJ1-5
D: NA
size: once
V: TRBV4-3
DNA: TGCGCCAGCAGCTTACGACGCAATCAGCCCCAGCATTTT
CDR3: CASSLRRNQPQHF

J: TRBJ2-1
D: NA
size: few
V: TRBV28
DNA: TGTGCCAGCAGTTCTCCCATTGGGGCGGGACGCAATGAGCAGTTCTTC
CDR3: CASSSPIGAGRNEQFF

J: TRBJ2-1
D: NA
size: few
V: TRBV10-3
DNA: TGTGCCATCACGGCGGGGCAGGGGCTTCCCGGAGGGCTCTTC
CDR3: CAITAGQGLPGGLF

J: TRBJ1-1
D: NA
size: NA
V: TRBV4-2
DNA: TGTGCCAGCAGCCATAAGGGAGGCACTGAAGCTTTCTTT
CDR3: CASSHKGGTEAFF

J: TRBJ2-3
D: NA
size: few
V: TRBV4-3
DNA: TGCGCCAGCAGCCAAGATAGGGCGCGTGGAGAAGATACGCAGTATTTT
CDR3: CASSQDRARGEDTQYF

J: TRBJ2-7
D: NA
size: few
V: TRBV20-1
DNA: TGCAGTGCTATAGTCCGTCGGGAGCCCCTAAGGAACGAGCAGTACTTC
CDR3: CSAIVRREPLRNEQYF

J: TRBJ2-3
D: NA
size: many
V: TRBV11-2
DNA: TGTGCCAGCAGCTTCGGATGGGGCACAGATACGCAGTATTTT
CDR3: CASSFGWGTDTQYF

J: TRBJ2-7
D: TRBD2
size: NA
V: TRBV7-6
DNA: TGTGCCAGCAGCTTAGCGCCTAGCGGGAGGGGCTTCTCCTACGAGCAGTACTTC
CDR3: CASSLAPSGRGFSYEQYF

J: TRBJ2-5
D: TRBD1
size: NA
V: TRBV29-1
DNA: TGCAGCGTTGCTAGCCAGGGGGCTTCGGAGACCCAGTACTTC
CDR3: CSVASQGASETQYF

J: TRBJ2-3
D: NA
size: many
V: TRBV5-1
DNA: TGCGCCAGCAGCTTGGTGCTGGATACGCAGTATTTT
CDR3: CASSLVLDTQYF

J: TRBJ2-3
D: NA
size: NA
V: TRBV10-3
DNA: TGTGCCATCAGCCCCACCCGGGGGCCGGGGACAGATACGCAGTATTTT
CDR3: CAISPTRGPGTDTQYF

J: TRBJ1-6
D: NA
size: NA
V: TRBV6-1
DNA: TGTGCCAGCAACGACAAGTACAGCTCCTATAATTCACCCCTCCACTTT
CDR3: CASNDKYSSYNSPLHF

J: TRBJ2-7
D: NA
size: few
V: TRBV7-2
DNA: TGTGCCAGCAGCTTAGCGTCGTCTGGGGGGTACGAGCAGTACTTC
CDR3: CASSLASSGGYEQYF

J: TRBJ2-1
D: NA
size: many
V: TRBV7-2
DNA: TGTGCCAGCAGCGCTACTAGTATCCACAATGAGCAGTTCTTC
CDR3: CASSATSIHNEQFF

J: TRBJ1-2
D: NA
size: NA
V: TRBV28
DNA: TGTGCCAGCAGTTTTGGGCCGGGGGGCTACACCTTC
CDR3: CASSFGPGGYTF

J: TRBJ2-1
D: TRBD2
size: NA
V: TRBV12-3/TRBV12-4
DNA: TGTGCCAGCACCTTCAGGCCCCCGGGGGGTGAGCAGTTCTTC
CDR3: CASTFRPPGGEQFF